One T cell receptor beta chain is described in this entry. The target antigen is unknown. The entry originates in a study of radiotherapy plus CTLA-4 blockade in lung cancer. Study-wide background: Disease control was seen in 25% to 40% of patients, objective responses in roughly 17%. General study results and limits: Early clone dynamics of blood T cells, plus interferon-beta, reportedly predicted response best. Blood-borne expansion of tumor-derived TCR clones followed radiotherapy plus ipilimumab.

Clones were read by immunoSEQ multiplex PCR, and TCRdb kept only the in-frame ones, dropping some. The top ten hold over 0.75% of the sample, which has over 80,000 clones, roughly four fifths seen once. Focal radiation and CTLA-4 blockade (ipilimumab) were tested in chemo-refractory metastatic non-small-cell lung cancer patients. CDR1 and CDR2 from the germline V gene are MNHNS and SASEGT. This CDR3 region has 15 residues. J gave up 3 bases and V 6 bases, and 6 bases lay outside the gene matches. The receptor comes from a human donor with non-small cell lung cancer who had stable disease on radiotherapy plus ipilimumab. The specimen was peripheral blood, collected from a patient treated with radiotherapy plus ipilimumab. The chain is built from TRBV6-1 and TRBJ2-3, with 10 nucleotides matching TRBD1. CDR3 in amino acids: CASRNAGQGTDTQYF. CDR3 DNA sequence: TGTGCCAGCAGAAATGCGGGACAGGGGACAGATACGCAGTATTTT.